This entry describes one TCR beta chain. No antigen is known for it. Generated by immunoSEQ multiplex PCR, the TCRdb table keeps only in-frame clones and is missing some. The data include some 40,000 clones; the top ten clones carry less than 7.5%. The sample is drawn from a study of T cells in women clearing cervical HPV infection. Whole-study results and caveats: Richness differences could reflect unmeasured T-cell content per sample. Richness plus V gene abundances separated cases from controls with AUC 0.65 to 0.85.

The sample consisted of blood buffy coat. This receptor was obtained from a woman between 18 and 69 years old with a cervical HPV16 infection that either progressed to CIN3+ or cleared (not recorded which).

The covered CDR3 bases are TGTGCCAGCTCACCGGAGACAGGGGGCGACGATACG. It is translated as CASSPETGGDDT. The full CDR3 reads CASSPETGGDDTQYF. V gene TRBV18 combines with J gene TRBJ2-3; the match to TRBD1 covers 10 bases. Sequencing ends 3 residues short of the CDR3 end; the germline J gene provides the rest. The CDR3 loop spans 15 amino acids. With V trimmed by 3 bases and J by 6 bases, 6 bases remained unmatched. The germline V gene has CDR1 KGHSH and CDR2 LQKENI. Looking up the rest from reference TRBV18 and TRBJ2-3 gives the full variable domain: NAGVMQNPRHLVRRRGQEARLRCSPMKGHSHVYWYRQLPEEGLKFMVYLQKENIIDESGMPKERFSAEFPKEGPSILRIQQVVRGDSAAYFCASSPETGGDDTQYFGPGTRLTVL.